The rows below give T cell receptor beta chains drawn from one sample of a study of blood T cell repertoires in COVID-19. Only in-frame clones appear in the TCRdb table, and some are missing; sequencing was by immunoSEQ multiplex PCR. Among fewer than 75,000 clones listed, approximately 92% were seen once. Sequencing was done on a sample of peripheral blood. The receptors derive from a man over 45 with active COVID-19. Both conserved end residues are part of each CDR3. The D gene is left open where the match is weak. Clone size is stated in some rows and not others, as once, few, many or a class when expanded.

cdr3_aa: CASSEVAGLVNEQFF
cdr3_nt: TGTGCCAGCAGTGAAGTAGCGGGTCTGGTTAATGAGCAGTTCTTC
clone_size: .
v_call: TRBV6-1
d_call: TRBD2
j_call: TRBJ2-1

cdr3_aa: CASSLGRTVSYEQYF
cdr3_nt: TGTGCCAGCAGCTTAGGCAGGACAGTCTCCTACGAGCAGTACTTC
clone_size: .
v_call: TRBV7-8
d_call: .
j_call: TRBJ2-7

cdr3_aa: CATSDGTALGTDTQYF
cdr3_nt: TGTGCCACCAGTGATGGGACAGCTTTGGGCACAGATACGCAGTATTTT
clone_size: once
v_call: TRBV24-1
d_call: TRBD1
j_call: TRBJ2-3

cdr3_aa: CASSPGRDRGSTEAFF
cdr3_nt: TGTGCCAGCAGCCCGGGCCGGGACAGGGGATCCACTGAAGCTTTCTTT
clone_size: .
v_call: TRBV7-9
d_call: TRBD1
j_call: TRBJ1-1

cdr3_aa: CASTPRGTPSSPLHF
cdr3_nt: TGTGCCAGCACCCCCCGGGGGACCCCGTCTTCACCCCTCCACTTT
clone_size: .
v_call: TRBV28
d_call: .
j_call: TRBJ1-6

cdr3_aa: CASSQVGQTHSPLHF
cdr3_nt: TGTGCCAGCAGCCAAGTTGGACAGACTCATTCACCCCTCCACTTT
clone_size: .
v_call: TRBV4-2
d_call: .
j_call: TRBJ1-6

cdr3_aa: CSARGIGNEKLFF
cdr3_nt: TGCAGCGCGAGGGGGATTGGAAATGAAAAACTGTTTTTT
clone_size: .
v_call: TRBV29-1
d_call: .
j_call: TRBJ1-4

cdr3_aa: CASNRLAGQETQYF
cdr3_nt: TGTGCCAGCAATAGACTAGCGGGACAAGAGACCCAGTACTTC
clone_size: .
v_call: TRBV2
d_call: TRBD2
j_call: TRBJ2-5

cdr3_aa: CASSQDPGTGLTRDNEQFF
cdr3_nt: TGTGCCAGCAGCCAAGATCCTGGGACAGGGCTTACTAGGGACAATGAGCAGTTCTTC
clone_size: .
v_call: TRBV4-2
d_call: TRBD1
j_call: TRBJ2-1

cdr3_aa: CASSPPGLGGDEQYF
cdr3_nt: TGTGCCAGCTCACCACCGGGCCTCGGAGGCGACGAGCAGTACTTC
clone_size: .
v_call: TRBV18
d_call: .
j_call: TRBJ2-7

cdr3_aa: CASSFGGNQPQHF
cdr3_nt: TGTGCCAGCAGTTTTGGGGGGAATCAGCCCCAGCATTTT
clone_size: once
v_call: TRBV27
d_call: .
j_call: TRBJ1-5

cdr3_aa: CATSREASYNEQFF
cdr3_nt: TGTGCCACCAGCAGAGAGGCTTCCTACAATGAGCAGTTCTTC
clone_size: few
v_call: TRBV15
d_call: .
j_call: TRBJ2-1

cdr3_aa: CASSLEQRITDTQYF
cdr3_nt: TGTGCCAGCAGCTTAGAGCAGCGTATAACAGATACGCAGTATTTT
clone_size: once
v_call: TRBV11-2
d_call: .
j_call: TRBJ2-3

cdr3_aa: CASSLGDRGTEAFF
cdr3_nt: TGTGCCAGCAGTTTAGGGGACAGGGGCACTGAAGCTTTCTTT
clone_size: .
v_call: TRBV28
d_call: TRBD1
j_call: TRBJ1-1

cdr3_aa: CASSLGDTGSREQFF
cdr3_nt: TGTGCCAGCAGTTTAGGAGACACAGGGAGTCGGGAGCAGTTCTTC
clone_size: .
v_call: TRBV28
d_call: .
j_call: TRBJ2-1

cdr3_aa: CASSLGVGTSSNQPQHF
cdr3_nt: TGTGCCAGCAGCTTAGGAGTGGGGACAAGTAGCAATCAGCCCCAGCATTTT
clone_size: .
v_call: TRBV7-9
d_call: .
j_call: TRBJ1-5

cdr3_aa: CASSFVEANYGYTF
cdr3_nt: TGTGCCAGCAGCTTTGTAGAGGCTAACTATGGCTACACCTTC
clone_size: .
v_call: TRBV5-4
d_call: .
j_call: TRBJ1-2

cdr3_aa: CASSWGTSGWAYNEQFF
cdr3_nt: TGTGCCAGCAGTTGGGGGACTAGCGGCTGGGCCTACAATGAGCAGTTCTTC
clone_size: .
v_call: TRBV27
d_call: TRBD2
j_call: TRBJ2-1

cdr3_aa: CASSPRAGRDEQFF
cdr3_nt: TGTGCCAGCTCACCACGGGCAGGCAGAGATGAGCAGTTCTTC
clone_size: once
v_call: TRBV18
d_call: .
j_call: TRBJ2-1

cdr3_aa: CASSVGTSWGHEQFF
cdr3_nt: TGTGCCAGCAGCGTAGGGACTAGCTGGGGTCATGAGCAGTTCTTC
clone_size: .
v_call: TRBV9
d_call: TRBD2
j_call: TRBJ2-1

cdr3_aa: CASSLAAVSEAFF
cdr3_nt: TGTGCCAGTAGTCTTGCCGCAGTGTCCGAAGCTTTCTTT
clone_size: .
v_call: TRBV19
d_call: .
j_call: TRBJ1-1

cdr3_aa: CASSPWDRDAGAPDSGNTIYF
cdr3_nt: TGTGCCAGCTCACCATGGGACAGGGACGCCGGGGCGCCGGACTCTGGAAACACCATATATTTT
clone_size: .
v_call: TRBV18
d_call: TRBD1
j_call: TRBJ1-3

cdr3_aa: CASRFDRPSNQPQHF
cdr3_nt: TGTGCCAGCAGATTCGACAGACCTAGCAATCAGCCCCAGCATTTT
clone_size: few
v_call: TRBV2
d_call: .
j_call: TRBJ1-5

cdr3_aa: CASSFSRTGVVLGSPLHF
cdr3_nt: TGTGCCAGCAGTTTTTCGCGGACAGGGGTCGTCTTGGGTTCACCCCTCCACTTT
clone_size: .
v_call: TRBV27
d_call: TRBD1
j_call: TRBJ1-6

cdr3_aa: CASSSDPLGLTPMNTEAFF
cdr3_nt: TGTGCCAGCAGCTCCGATCCGTTGGGGCTGACTCCAATGAACACTGAAGCTTTCTTT
clone_size: .
v_call: TRBV9
d_call: .
j_call: TRBJ1-1

cdr3_aa: CASRQGSYEQYF
cdr3_nt: TGTGCCAGCAGACAGGGGTCCTACGAGCAGTACTTC
clone_size: .
v_call: TRBV2
d_call: TRBD1
j_call: TRBJ2-7

cdr3_aa: CASSPDTYQPQHF
cdr3_nt: TGTGCCAGCTCACCGGACACTTATCAGCCCCAGCATTTT
clone_size: .
v_call: TRBV18
d_call: .
j_call: TRBJ1-5

cdr3_aa: CATSREGSSGNTIYF
cdr3_nt: TGTGCCACCAGCAGAGAGGGGAGCTCTGGAAACACCATATATTTT
clone_size: .
v_call: TRBV15
d_call: .
j_call: TRBJ1-3

cdr3_aa: CASRIGTGGSGELFF
cdr3_nt: TGTGCCAGCAGGATCGGGACAGGGGGCTCCGGGGAGCTGTTTTTT
clone_size: .
v_call: TRBV6-6
d_call: TRBD1
j_call: TRBJ2-2

cdr3_aa: CASSFVAFDEQFF
cdr3_nt: TGTGCCAGCAGTTTCGTAGCATTTGATGAGCAGTTCTTC
clone_size: .
v_call: TRBV28
d_call: .
j_call: TRBJ2-1

cdr3_aa: CASRQDRGLHGYTF
cdr3_nt: TGTGCCAGTAGACAGGACAGGGGGCTTCATGGCTACACCTTC
clone_size: once
v_call: TRBV19
d_call: TRBD1
j_call: TRBJ1-2

cdr3_aa: CATIRTGSGGYTF
cdr3_nt: TGTGCCACCATAAGGACAGGATCGGGAGGCTACACCTTC
clone_size: .
v_call: TRBV7-9
d_call: TRBD1
j_call: TRBJ1-2

cdr3_aa: CASSANSGGLKETQYF
cdr3_nt: TGTGCCAGCAGCGCTAACAGCGGGGGGCTAAAAGAGACCCAGTACTTC
clone_size: .
v_call: TRBV11-3
d_call: TRBD2
j_call: TRBJ2-5

cdr3_aa: CASSFDRQETQYF
cdr3_nt: TGTGCCAGCAGTTTCGACAGACAAGAGACCCAGTACTTC
clone_size: .
v_call: TRBV12-3/TRBV12-4
d_call: .
j_call: TRBJ2-5

cdr3_aa: CSASGGLHTGELFF
cdr3_nt: TGCAGTGCTAGTGGAGGACTTCACACCGGGGAGCTGTTTTTT
clone_size: .
v_call: TRBV20-1
d_call: .
j_call: TRBJ2-2

cdr3_aa: CASGLAGGPYEQYF
cdr3_nt: TGTGCTAGTGGGCTAGCGGGAGGGCCATACGAGCAGTACTTC
clone_size: .
v_call: TRBV12-5
d_call: TRBD2
j_call: TRBJ2-7

cdr3_aa: CATSRDIGQGARGYTF
cdr3_nt: TGTGCCACCAGCAGAGATATCGGACAGGGGGCGCGAGGCTACACCTTC
clone_size: .
v_call: TRBV15
d_call: TRBD1
j_call: TRBJ1-2

cdr3_aa: CATSARGTDGTEAFF
cdr3_nt: TGTGCCACCAGCGCCCGCGGGACTGATGGCACTGAAGCTTTCTTT
clone_size: .
v_call: TRBV15
d_call: .
j_call: TRBJ1-1

cdr3_aa: CASSLRRGGANTEAFF
cdr3_nt: TGTGCCAGCAGCCTCCGTCGGGGAGGGGCGAACACTGAAGCTTTCTTT
clone_size: .
v_call: TRBV7-8
d_call: .
j_call: TRBJ1-1